The 20 T cell receptor beta chains given below trace back to one sample, sequenced in a study of shared T cell receptors in the human thymus. Clones were sequenced by immunoSEQ multiplex PCR, and TCRdb holds only the in-frame ones, with some missing. The sample contains hundreds of thousands of clones, roughly 90% of which appear only once. A further study also used this sample, focusing on human thymus T cells.

Sequencing was done on a sample of thymocytes. These receptors all come from a boy under three years old with a congenital heart defect.

The V and J genes are TRBV4-3 and TRBJ2-1; 9 nucleotides agree with TRBD2. J was trimmed by 6 bases and V by 1 base; bases with no gene match: 10. CDR1 is LGHNA, CDR2 YSLEER, per germline. CDR3 length: 17 residues. This CDR3 is CASSQVSGTSLSNEQFF. The CDR3 DNA is TGCGCCAGCAGCCAAGTTTCGGGGACTAGCTTGTCCAATGAGCAGTTCTTC.

The genes are TRBV10-2 and TRBJ1-3, with D possibly matching TRBD1 (6 bases). V was trimmed by 5 bases and J by 5 bases, leaving 22 bases between them. The CDR3 totals 17 residues. Germline CDR1 WSHSY, CDR2 SAAADI. The CDR3 DNA sequence: TGCGCCAGCAGTCCCCGGCCCCGGGCCCAGGGGAGAAACACCATATATTTT. This translates into CASSPRPRAQGRNTIYF.

The chain has TRBV5-4 and TRBJ1-2; perhaps TRBD1 as D (5 bases). Trimming left V 4 bases short and J 2 bases short, with 9 bases between. The CDR3 contains 13 residues. Germline loops: CDR1 SGHNT, CDR2 YYREEE (reference sequence). CDR3 bases: TGTGCCAGCAGCGGGTCAGGGAACTATGGCTACACCTTC. It yields the protein CASSGSGNYGYTF.

The rearrangement links TRBV11-2 to TRBJ2-7; TRBD2 is a possible D gene (5 bases). Trimming shortened V by 5 bases and J by 0 bases, and 14 bases separated the two germline ends. Germline lookup yields CDR1 SGHAT and CDR2 FQNNGV. The CDR3 contains 15 residues. CDR3 bases: TGTGCCAGCAGCCAACGGCGAGGGAGCTCCTACGAGCAGTACTTC. Encoded protein: CASSQRRGSSYEQYF.

This clone was found once. The chain recombines TRBV27 with TRBJ2-1; 11 positions match TRBD2. Trimming removed 5 bases from V and 6 bases from J; junction bases left unmatched: 0. Germline loops: CDR1 MNHEY, CDR2 SMNVEV (reference sequence). This CDR3 is 13 amino acids long. CDR3 sequence: CASSTSGSNEQFF. The CDR3 DNA sequence: TGTGCCAGCAGTACTAGCGGGAGCAATGAGCAGTTCTTC.

This rearrangement joins TRBV15 to TRBJ2-3; tentatively, D is TRBD2 (6 bases). With 0 bases removed from V and 7 bases from J, the gap between germline ends came to 8 bases. Germline CDR1 is LNHNV and CDR2 is YYDKDF (reference sequence). The length of the CDR3 is 13 residues. The CDR3 bases are TGTGCCACCAGCAGAGACGCGGGGAATACGCAGTATTTT. It yields the protein CATSRDAGNTQYF. The full variable domain, with the rest looked up from reference TRBV15 and TRBJ2-3, is DAMVIQNPRYQVTQFGKPVTLSCSQTLNHNVMYWYQQKSSQAPKLLFHYYDKDFNNEADTPDNFQSRRPNTSFCFLDIRSPGLGDTAMYLCATSRDAGNTQYFGPGTRLTVL.

V and J are TRBV28 and TRBJ2-5; 9 nucleotides align to TRBD1. This CDR3 spans 14 amino acids. The ends lost 6 bases at V and 5 bases at J; junction bases unmatched: 7. CDR1 and CDR2 from the germline V gene are MDHEN and SYDVKM. The CDR3 DNA reads TGTGCCAGCAGCTTGGGGACAGGGAACGAGACCCAGTACTTC. This gives the protein CASSLGTGNETQYF.

The CDR3 nucleotides read TGTGCCACCAGCAGAGATATGAGCGATCCTTTCCATACGCAGTATTTT. This codes for CATSRDMSDPFHTQYF. The V and J genes are TRBV15 and TRBJ2-3, with unresolved D. CDR3 size: 16 residues. Germline CDR1 reads LNHNV; CDR2 reads YYDKDF (reference sequence). V was trimmed by 0 bases and J by 7 bases, leaving 17 bases between them.

This chain joins TRBV6-1 and TRBJ2-5, with a tentative D call TRBD2 (5 bases). The CDR3 runs 15 residues. V gave up 0 bases and J gave up 5 bases, with 13 bases separating them. Germline V gene data show CDR1 as MNHNS and CDR2 as SASEGT. The DNA of the CDR3 is TGTGCCAGCAGTGAAGCGGCAGGAGGTTGGGAGACCCAGTACTTC. This codes for CASSEAAGGWETQYF.

This chain joins TRBV7-5 and TRBJ2-7; the table assigns TRBD2, which was not confirmed against the DNA. TRBV7-5 is classified as a pseudogene. CDR3 size: 16 residues. CDR3: CVRSFRASGHTYEQYF. The CDR3 DNA follows: TGTGTCAGAAGCTTTAGGGCTAGCGGGCACACCTACGAGCAGTACTTC.

This chain uses TRBV23-1 with TRBJ1-3; D perhaps matches TRBD1 (5 bases). TRBV23-1 is known as an ORF, though its function is uncertain. Trimming stripped 0 bases from V and 5 bases from J, with 11 bases between. The CDR3 is made up of 15 amino acids. CDR3 sequence: CASSQSGGDRNTIYF. The CDR3, as DNA: TGCGCCAGCAGTCAATCGGGGGGAGATAGAAACACCATATATTTT.

The CDR3 reads CASSTSGPSNNEQFF. The DNA of the CDR3 is TGTGCCAGCAGTACTAGCGGACCCTCGAACAATGAGCAGTTCTTC. The chain couples TRBV28 to TRBJ2-1; the match to TRBD2 covers 8 bases. Germline V CDR1 and CDR2: MDHEN, SYDVKM. This CDR3 has 15 amino acids. J was trimmed by 5 bases and V by 5 bases; bases with no gene match: 8.

The rearrangement links TRBV5-1 to TRBJ2-7; D might be TRBD2 (6 bases). This CDR3 region has 12 residues. V was pared by 5 bases and J by 1 base, with 7 bases between. CDR1 is SGHRS and CDR2 is YFSETQ in the germline V gene. The CDR3 loop is CASRGGSYEQYF. CDR3 DNA: TGCGCCAGCAGGGGGGGATCCTACGAGCAGTACTTC.

The chain is built from TRBV7-2 and TRBJ1-5, with TRBD1 matching 7 bases. The V gene end was trimmed by 6 bases and the J gene end by 4 bases; junction bases not matched to a gene: 12. The CDR3 loop spans 16 amino acids. The germline V gene encodes CDR1 SGHTA and CDR2 FQGNSA. The CDR3: CASSPGTDVWNQPQHF. As DNA, the CDR3 is TGTGCCAGCAGTCCCGGGACAGACGTTTGGAATCAGCCCCAGCATTTT.

The chain carries TRBV29-1 and TRBJ2-1; 9 bases are shared with TRBD2. Trimming at V came to 0 bases and at J to 4 bases, leaving 16 bases not matched to a gene. Germline loops: CDR1 SQVTM, CDR2 ANQGSEA. The CDR3 runs to 19 residues. The CDR3 bases are TGCAGCGTTGAAGATCAGCTAGCGGGGCTCACGTTTCCATACAATGAGCAGTTCTTC. This codes for CSVEDQLAGLTFPYNEQFF.

This clone was observed once. The rearrangement joins TRBV5-6 to TRBJ2-1; D is unresolved. V lost 4 bases and J lost 1, with 9 bases in between. CDR1 is SGHDT and CDR2 is YYEEEE in the germline V gene. CDR3 length: 14 residues. CDR3 coding DNA: TGTGCCAGCAGCGGAGAAGCATCCTACAATGAGCAGTTCTTC. This codes for CASSGEASYNEQFF.

The CDR3: CASSFVDQPQHF. The DNA of the CDR3 is TGTGCCAGCAGCTTCGTAGATCAGCCCCAGCATTTT. This chain connects TRBV6-1 to TRBJ1-5; D is unclear. Trimming removed 6 bases at V and 5 bases at J, with 8 bases between. Germline CDR1 MNHNS, CDR2 SASEGT. This CDR3 comprises 12 residues.

This sequence joins TRBV5-1 and TRBJ2-3; D is unclear. This CDR3 contains 16 residues. Trimming removed 3 bases from V and 3 bases from J, with 17 bases in between. Germline CDR1 reads SGHRS; CDR2 reads YFSETQ. The CDR3 loop reads CASSCPVQMETDTQYF. The DNA of the CDR3 is TGCGCCAGCAGCTGCCCGGTCCAAATGGAGACAGATACGCAGTATTTT.

CDR3 protein: CASSQGPVLAGGTDTQYF. The CDR3 region has the DNA TGCGCCAGCAGCCAAGGCCCAGTGCTAGCGGGAGGCACAGATACGCAGTATTTT. The genes are TRBV4-3 and TRBJ2-3; 10 bases align to TRBD2. V lost 1 base, J lost 1 base, and 8 bases stayed unmatched. CDR1 is LGHNA and CDR2 is YSLEER in the germline V gene. The length of the CDR3 is 18 residues.

The CDR3 nucleotides are TGCAGTGCTGGCCGCGGGAGGAACTACTTC. This translates into CSAGRGRNYF. This chain connects TRBV20-1 to TRBJ2-5; 8 bases are shared with TRBD2. The CDR3 is 10 amino acids. Germline-derived CDR1 and CDR2 are DFQATT and SNEGSKA (reference sequence). V dropped 5 bases and J dropped 14; count of bases not matched to a gene: 7.